This TCR beta chain was sequenced during a study of shared clonotypes between healthy human individuals. The CDR3 is made up of 14 amino acids. Germline V lookup: CDR1 SNHLY, CDR2 FYNNEI. The V end lost 3 bases, the J end lost 7 bases, and 12 bases lay between the germline ends. Data came from immunoSEQ multiplex PCR; TCRdb stores just in-frame clones and leaves some out. The sample has millions of clones, 85% to 95% seen once; the top ten hold 0.11% to 0.15%. The clonotype comes from a man aged 18-30 years in good health. The V and J genes are TRBV2 and TRBJ1-4; weak D call: TRBD1 (6 bases). Sample: naive CD4+ T cells sorted from blood. As for subset: CD45RA+ positively selected. CDR3 nucleotide sequence: TGTGCCAGCAGTGAGGGGACAATGAGTGAAAAACTGTTTTTT. This codes for CASSEGTMSEKLFF.